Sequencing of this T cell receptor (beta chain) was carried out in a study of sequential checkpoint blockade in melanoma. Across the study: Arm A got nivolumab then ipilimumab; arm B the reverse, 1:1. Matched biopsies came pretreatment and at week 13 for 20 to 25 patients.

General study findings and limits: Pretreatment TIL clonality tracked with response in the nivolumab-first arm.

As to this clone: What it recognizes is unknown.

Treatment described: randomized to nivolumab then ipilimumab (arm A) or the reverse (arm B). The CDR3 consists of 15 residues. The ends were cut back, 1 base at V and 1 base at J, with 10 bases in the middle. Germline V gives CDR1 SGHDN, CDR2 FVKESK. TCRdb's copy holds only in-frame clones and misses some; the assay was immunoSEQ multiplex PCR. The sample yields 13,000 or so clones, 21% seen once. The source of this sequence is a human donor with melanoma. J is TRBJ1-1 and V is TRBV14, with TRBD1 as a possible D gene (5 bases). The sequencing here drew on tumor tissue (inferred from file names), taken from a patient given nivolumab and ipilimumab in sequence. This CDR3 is CASSQVGGRNTEAFF. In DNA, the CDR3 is TGTGCCAGCAGCCAAGTTGGGGGGAGGAACACTGAAGCTTTCTTT. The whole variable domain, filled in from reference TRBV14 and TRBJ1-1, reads EAGVTQFPSHSVIEKGQTVTLRCDPISGHDNLYWYRRVMGKEIKFLLHFVKESKQDESGMPNNRFLAERTGGTYSTLKVQPAELEDSGVYFCASSQVGGRNTEAFFGQGTRLTVV.